A single sample gave rise to the 30 T cell receptor beta chains below, sequenced in a study of blood T cell repertoires in COVID-19. Sequenced by immunoSEQ multiplex PCR; TCRdb stores in-frame clones only, minus some. The sample lists roughly 300,000 clones, 81% seen once, with under 3% in the top ten. The sequenced sample was peripheral blood. The source is a woman aged 55-70 years with active or convalescent COVID-19.

The chain carries TRBV6-2 or TRBV6-3 and TRBJ1-6; 8 nucleotides line up with TRBD1. V dropped 5 bases and J dropped 3; count of bases not matched to a gene: 12. Germline-derived CDR1 and CDR2 are MNHEY and SVGEGT. The CDR3 is 18 residues long. For the CDR3, the DNA is TGTGCCAGCAGTAAACCTTACCGGGACAGGCTCTATAATTCACCCCTCCACTTT. Translated, it gives CASSKPYRDRLYNSPLHF.

To note about this clone: This sample includes further DNA sequences coding for the same CDR3. V gene TRBV2 combines with J gene TRBJ1-1, with D maybe TRBD1 (6 bases). The ends were cut back, 11 bases at V and 4 bases at J, with 11 bases in the middle. CDR1 is SNHLY and CDR2 is FYNNEI in the germline V gene. This CDR3 has 11 amino acids. The CDR3 loop is CASRGGTEAFF. CDR3 in DNA: TGTGCCTCCCGAGGGGGCACTGAAGCTTTCTTT. Full variable domain (missing parts from reference TRBV2 and TRBJ1-1): EPEVTQTPSHQVTQMGQEVILRCVPISNHLYFYWYRQILGQKVEFLVSFYNNEISEKSEIFDDQFSVERPDGSNFTLKIRSTKLEDSAMYFCASRGGTEAFFGQGTRLTVV.

The chain uses TRBV10-3 and TRBJ1-3, with D uncertain. The CDR3 covers 12 residues. V was pared by 4 bases and J by 8 bases, with 9 bases between. Per the germline V gene, CDR1 is ENHRY and CDR2 is SYGVKD. CDR3: CAISGTLDTIYF. DNA for the CDR3: TGTGCCATCAGTGGGACTCTGGACACCATATATTTT.

J is TRBJ1-2 and V is TRBV27; 9 bases fit TRBD1. Germline CDR1 and CDR2: MNHEY and SMNVEV (reference sequence). After removal of 6 bases from V and 7 bases from J, the junction contained 9 bases not matched to a gene. This CDR3 spans 14 amino acids. Written as DNA, the CDR3 is TGTGCCAGCAGCCTGGGACAGGGCAACCTTGGCTACACCTTC. It specifies CASSLGQGNLGYTF.

This chain uses TRBV27 with TRBJ2-2; D possibly corresponds to TRBD1 (5 bases). CDR1 and CDR2 from the germline V gene are MNHEY and SMNVEV (reference sequence). This CDR3 is built from 14 residues. Between the trimmed V and J ends, which lost 3 bases and 7 bases, there was a span of 12 bases. CDR3 loop: CASSLGPAVGELFF. The DNA of the CDR3 is TGTGCCAGCAGTTTGGGGCCTGCAGTCGGGGAGCTGTTTTTT.

V usage is TRBV29-1 and J usage is TRBJ2-3, with D possibly matching TRBD2 (6 bases). The CDR3 is 13 residues long. V shed 1 base and J shed 1 base, with 6 bases lying between them. Germline V lookup: CDR1 SQVTM, CDR2 ANQGSEA. This CDR3 reads CSVEAGGTDTQYF. The CDR3 coding sequence is TGCAGCGTTGAAGCGGGGGGCACAGATACGCAGTATTTT.

The rearrangement uses TRBV12-3 or TRBV12-4 and TRBJ2-7; D ambiguous. The CDR3 has 11 residues. Between the trimmed V and J ends, which lost 3 bases and 6 bases, there was a span of 6 bases. The CDR3 DNA is TGTGCCAGCAGTTTCACCGGCGAGCAGTACTTC. Its protein product is CASSFTGEQYF.

V gene TRBV27 combines with J gene TRBJ2-2, with 11 bases aligning to TRBD1. The CDR3 has 19 residues. Germline V gene data show CDR1 as MNHEY and CDR2 as SMNVEV (reference sequence). The V segment lost 4 bases and the J segment 5 bases; nucleotides outside the gene matches: 15. The DNA of the CDR3 is TGTGCCAGCAGTTCCGGCCCTGGACAGGGGGCGTACTGGACCGGGGAGCTGTTTTTT. This codes for CASSSGPGQGAYWTGELFF.

In the case of this clone: The same CDR3 can be traced to other DNA sequences in this sample. The V and J genes are TRBV27 and TRBJ1-2; 10 positions agree with TRBD1. Per germline, CDR1 MNHEY and CDR2 SMNVEV (reference sequence). Trimming took 5 bases from V and 5 from J; bases not matched to a gene: 2. The CDR3 loop spans 13 amino acids. The CDR3 spells CASSLGQGYGYTF. The CDR3 DNA reads TGTGCCAGCAGTCTGGGACAGGGGTATGGCTACACCTTC.

This rearrangement joins TRBV7-2 to TRBJ2-3; no clear D. The CDR3 sequence is 12 residues long. Germline CDR1 and CDR2: SGHTA and FQGNSA. Trimming took off 7 bases at V and 8 bases at J, with 13 bases between the two ends. The CDR3 DNA is TGTGCCAGCACCGCGAGCGCCCCTACGCAGTATTTT. Translated: CASTASAPTQYF.

The chain is built from TRBV5-4 and TRBJ1-1, with D possibly TRBD1 on 6 matching bases. The CDR3 runs 15 residues. Germline V gives CDR1 SGHNT, CDR2 YYREEE (reference sequence). V was cut by 5 bases and J by 1 base, with 15 bases left in between. In nucleotides, the CDR3 is TGTGCCAGCAGACGGACAGAACTGTCGAACACTGAAGCTTTCTTT. Translating gives CASRRTELSNTEAFF.

The gene calls are TRBV7-3 and TRBJ1-2; 8 nucleotides line up with TRBD1. Per germline, CDR1 SGHTA and CDR2 FQGTGA. This CDR3 has 13 residues. V shed 5 bases, J shed 8 bases, and the junction held 7 bases outside the gene matches. CDR3 nucleotides: TGTGCCAGCAGCATAGACAGGGGACGGGGCTACACCTTC. It is translated as CASSIDRGRGYTF.

CDR3 sequence (DNA): TGTGCCAGCAGAGGACAGGGAACCTACGAGCAGTACTTC. It specifies CASRGQGTYEQYF. V and J are TRBV11-1 and TRBJ2-7; TRBD1 matches at 8 bases. The germline V gene has CDR1 SGHAT and CDR2 FQDESV (reference sequence). The J segment lost 2 bases and the V segment lost 6 bases, leaving 3 bases of the junction unmatched. CDR3 size: 13 residues.

In this sample, this clone turned up once. The rearrangement uses TRBV5-8 and TRBJ1-1, with 7 bases that match TRBD1. Germline V gene data show CDR1 as SGHTS and CDR2 as YDEGEE. Unmatched junction bases numbered 4, after V lost 0 bases and J lost 2 bases. CDR3 size: 15 residues. This CDR3 reads CASSLEGTANTEAFF. CDR3 sequence (DNA): TGTGCCAGCAGCTTGGAGGGGACAGCTAACACTGAAGCTTTCTTT.

The CDR3 loop reads CASEPPTHGTGELFF. The CDR3 DNA reads TGTGCCAGCGAGCCCCCCACTCACGGCACCGGGGAGCTGTTTTTT. The J gene is TRBJ2-2, the V gene TRBV18; D ambiguous. The CDR3 has 15 residues. Per germline, CDR1 KGHSH and CDR2 LQKENI. V lost 8 bases, J lost 4 bases, and 17 bases lay in between.

In this sample, this clone turned up a few times. Other DNA sequences in the same sample also yield this CDR3. This chain joins TRBV20-1 and TRBJ2-7, with a tentative D call TRBD1 (6 bases). The CDR3 runs 11 residues. Trimming took 3 bases from V and 4 from J, leaving 7 bases between them. Per the germline V gene, CDR1 is DFQATT and CDR2 is SNEGSKA (reference sequence). This chain's CDR3 is CSASRGYEQYF. The CDR3 DNA reads as TGCAGTGCTAGCAGGGGTTACGAGCAGTACTTC.

This clone appeared a few times. The chain couples TRBV29-1 to TRBJ1-2; 7 bases align to TRBD1. With 6 bases clipped from V and 0 bases from J, the junction kept 7 bases outside the gene matches. In germline, CDR1 is SQVTM, CDR2 ANQGSEA. This CDR3 has 14 residues. The CDR3 DNA follows: TGCAGCGTCCGTCGACAGGGAGCTAACTATGGCTACACCTTC. Protein: CSVRRQGANYGYTF. The whole variable domain, remainder taken from reference TRBV29-1 and TRBJ1-2, is SAVISQKPSRDICQRGTSLTIQCQVDSQVTMMFWYRQQPGQSLTLIATANQGSEATYESGFVIDKFPISRPNLTFSTLTVSNMSPEDSSIYLCSVRRQGANYGYTFGSGTRLTVV.

The rearrangement links TRBV5-1 to TRBJ2-2; 9 bases agree with TRBD1. Germline V gene sequence: CDR1 SGHRS, CDR2 YFSETQ. V dropped 5 bases and J dropped 5; count of bases not matched to a gene: 13. This CDR3 is built from 17 residues. The CDR3 is CASSKIGQGLWTGELFF. In DNA form, the CDR3 reads TGCGCCAGCAGTAAAATTGGACAGGGGCTGTGGACCGGGGAGCTGTTTTTT.

The chain carries TRBV15 and TRBJ1-4; 7 nucleotides align to TRBD1. J gave up 6 bases and V 4 bases, and 14 bases lay outside the gene matches. CDR3 length equals 17 residues. Germline CDR1 reads LNHNV; CDR2 reads YYDKDF (reference sequence). The CDR3 is CATSTIYGTVHDEKLFF. The DNA of the CDR3 is TGTGCCACCAGCACAATTTACGGGACAGTCCATGATGAAAAACTGTTTTTT.

The genes are TRBV7-8 and TRBJ1-2; no reliable D call. The CDR3 has 13 residues. Trimming removed 1 base at V and 3 bases at J, with 6 bases between. CDR1 is SGHVS, CDR2 FQNEAQ, per germline. CDR3 nucleotide sequence: TGTGCCAGCAGCTTAGATCAGTACTATGGCTACACCTTC. It specifies CASSLDQYYGYTF.

The chain uses TRBV15 and TRBJ1-1; 8 positions match TRBD1. The CDR3 sequence is 16 residues long. Per the germline V gene, CDR1 is LNHNV and CDR2 is YYDKDF (reference sequence). Trimming took 5 bases from V and 1 from J; bases not matched to a gene: 9. The CDR3 loop reads CATSPDRVLGNTEAFF. The CDR3, as DNA: TGTGCCACCAGCCCGGACAGGGTACTGGGGAACACTGAAGCTTTCTTT. The complete variable domain, with remaining parts taken from reference TRBV15 and TRBJ1-1, reads DAMVIQNPRYQVTQFGKPVTLSCSQTLNHNVMYWYQQKSSQAPKLLFHYYDKDFNNEADTPDNFQSRRPNTSFCFLDIRSPGLGDTAMYLCATSPDRVLGNTEAFFGQGTRLTVV.

V gene TRBV6-5 combines with J gene TRBJ2-5; possible D gene TRBD2, 5 bases. V dropped 6 bases and J dropped 0 bases, with 11 bases sitting between them. The length of the CDR3 is 14 residues. CDR1 MNHEY and CDR2 SVGAGI come from the germline V gene. The CDR3 DNA sequence: TGTGCCAGCAGGATTTTACTAGACCAAGAGACCCAGTACTTC. As protein: CASRILLDQETQYF.

The V and J genes are TRBV18 and TRBJ1-6; 8 bases match TRBD1. The V segment lost 1 base and the J segment 5 bases; nucleotides outside the gene matches: 4. Germline V gives CDR1 KGHSH, CDR2 LQKENI. The length of the CDR3 is 16 residues. The CDR3: CASSPLPGQDNSPLHF. In DNA form, the CDR3 reads TGTGCCAGCTCACCACTCCCGGGACAGGATAATTCACCCCTCCACTTT.

The V call is TRBV7-8, the J call TRBJ2-1; a weak D match, TRBD2 (5 bases). V was trimmed by 5 bases and J by 3 bases, leaving 14 bases between them. This CDR3 contains 15 residues. Looked up from germline, CDR1 is SGHVS and CDR2 is FQNEAQ. CDR3 protein: CASSLELGGYNEQFF. The CDR3 coding sequence is TGTGCCAGCAGCCTCGAGTTAGGAGGCTACAATGAGCAGTTCTTC.

The chain couples TRBV11-3 to TRBJ2-1; maybe TRBD2 (5 bases). This CDR3 is 12 amino acids long. Per the germline V gene, CDR1 is SGHNT and CDR2 is YENEEA. Trimming stripped 4 bases from V and 10 bases from J, with 11 bases between. CDR3 loop: CASSSPGGEQFF. The CDR3 DNA reads as TGTGCCAGCAGCTCCCCAGGCGGGGAGCAGTTCTTC. Filled out from reference TRBV11-3 and TRBJ2-1, the complete variable domain reads EAGVVQSPRYKIIEKKQPVAFWCNPISGHNTLYWYLQNLGQGPELLIRYENEEAVDDSQLPKDRFSAERLKGVDSTLKIQPAELGDSAVYLCASSSPGGEQFFGPGTRLTVL.

In its sample, this clone was seen once. This chain connects TRBV29-1 to TRBJ2-1, with D possibly matching TRBD2 (6 bases). V was clipped by 6 bases and J by 8 bases, with 17 bases between them. Germline CDR1 is SQVTM and CDR2 is ANQGSEA. The CDR3 runs to 13 residues. The CDR3 here is CSVATPREDEQFF. CDR3 nucleotides: TGCAGCGTGGCCACCCCCAGGGAGGATGAGCAGTTCTTC.

This chain uses TRBV2 with TRBJ1-1; D is unresolved. Germline V gene sequence: CDR1 SNHLY, CDR2 FYNNEI. This CDR3 has 13 residues. The V and J ends lost 2 bases and 2 bases respectively, with 6 bases between them. The CDR3 region has the DNA TGTGCCAGCAGTGAATCTTCTAACACTGAAGCTTTCTTT. Translated, it gives CASSESSNTEAFF.

The chain joins TRBV7-2 to TRBJ2-3; 8 bases align to TRBD2. Germline CDR1 reads SGHTA; CDR2 reads FQGNSA. V lost 2 bases to trimming and J lost 8 bases; unmatched junction nucleotides: 9. CDR3 size: 15 residues. The CDR3 DNA is TGTGCCAGCAGCTTAACACGGGGGGGCCCGGGTACGCAGTATTTT. Protein product: CASSLTRGGPGTQYF.

The CDR3 sequence: CASSTGTPNEKLFF. Written as DNA, the CDR3 is TGTGCCAGCAGCACCGGGACACCGAATGAAAAACTGTTTTTT. The chain links TRBV6-5 to TRBJ1-4, with a possible D match to TRBD1 (6 bases). V gave up 6 bases and J gave up 5 bases, with 13 bases separating them. The germline V gene has CDR1 MNHEY and CDR2 SVGAGI. This CDR3 comprises 14 residues.

This clone occurred a few times. Additional DNA sequences in this sample encode the identical CDR3. The V call is TRBV5-1, the J call TRBJ1-3; perhaps TRBD1 as D (6 bases). This CDR3 is 15 amino acids long. Germline V gene lookup returns CDR1 SGHRS and CDR2 YFSETQ. Trimming left V 0 bases short and J 2 bases short, with 9 bases between. In DNA form, the CDR3 reads TGCGCCAGCAGCTTGGGTCAGGGGACTGGAAACACCATATATTTT. It codes for CASSLGQGTGNTIYF. The whole variable domain, filled in from reference TRBV5-1 and TRBJ1-3, reads KAGVTQTPRYLIKTRGQQVTLSCSPISGHRSVSWYQQTPGQGLQFLFEYFSETQRNKGNFPGRFSGRQFSNSRSEMNVSTLELGDSALYLCASSLGQGTGNTIYFGEGSWLTVV.